What follows are 32 T cell receptor beta chains derived from one specimen sequenced in a study of PD-1 blockade in classical Hodgkin lymphoma. Indicated time point: cycle 4 day 1 (C4D1), after 6 weeks of nivolumab. Each patient experienced a relapse that followed autologous stem cell transplantation, and brentuximab vedotin exposure varied. The data were produced by immunoSEQ multiplex PCR, yet TCRdb's version contains in-frame clones alone and is incomplete. The sample carries about 93,000 clones, roughly 78% recorded once. Sequenced material: peripheral blood mononuclear cells (PBMCs), taken before the fourth cycle of nivolumab. These receptors originate from a human donor with classical Hodgkin lymphoma.

The chain uses TRBV7-3 and TRBJ2-7; tentatively, D is TRBD2 (6 bases). There are 16 residues in the CDR3. Trimming pared 1 base from V and 5 bases from J, leaving 18 bases between. Looked up from germline, CDR1 is SGHTA and CDR2 is FQGTGA. CDR3 DNA sequence: TGTGCCAGCAGCTTAATGGGGGGAGCAGGGTCTAACGAGCAGTACTTC. It yields the protein CASSLMGGAGSNEQYF. Full variable domain (missing parts from reference TRBV7-3 and TRBJ2-7): GAGVSQTPSNKVTEKGKYVELRCDPISGHTALYWYRQSLGQGPEFLIYFQGTGAADDSGLPNDRFFAVRPEGSVSTLKIQRTERGDSAVYLCASSLMGGAGSNEQYFGPGTRLTVT.

The rearrangement links TRBV11-2 to TRBJ2-7, with D possibly called TRBD1 or TRBD2 (6 bases each). Germline loops: CDR1 SGHAT, CDR2 FQNNGV. CDR3 length: 16 amino acids. V dropped 4 bases and J dropped 6 bases, with 22 bases sitting between them. The CDR3 protein is CASSSMFAQGAGEQYF. For the CDR3, the DNA is TGTGCCAGCAGCTCCATGTTTGCACAGGGAGCGGGCGAGCAGTACTTC.

This clone has a single count. The rearrangement joins TRBV18 to TRBJ2-1, with TRBD2 identical over 13 bases. Looked up from germline, CDR1 is KGHSH and CDR2 is LQKENI. Germline trimming cut 3 bases from V and 9 bases from J; bases unmatched to any gene: 8. The CDR3 loop spans 16 amino acids. CDR3 sequence (DNA): TGTGCCAGCTCACCTCCGACTAGCGGGAGGTCGGGTGAGCAGTTCTTC. This encodes CASSPPTSGRSGEQFF.

The CDR3 loop reads CASSSLTSGQSYNEQFF. CDR3 bases: TGTGCCAGCAGCTCCTTGACTAGCGGGCAATCCTACAATGAGCAGTTCTTC. This rearrangement joins TRBV7-9 to TRBJ2-1, with TRBD2 identical over 10 bases. Unmatched junction bases numbered 7, after V lost 4 bases and J lost 1 base. CDR1 and CDR2 (germline): SEHNR, FQNEAQ (reference sequence). CDR3 length: 17 amino acids.

V gene TRBV4-2 combines with J gene TRBJ2-5, with 10 bases aligning to TRBD2. With 0 bases clipped from V and 2 bases from J, the junction kept 18 bases outside the gene matches. Per germline, CDR1 LGHNA and CDR2 YNFKEQ. The length of the CDR3 is 21 residues. As DNA, the CDR3 is TGTGCCAGCAGCCAAGAAGGGAGGCCTAGGGCGACTAGCGGGCAACAAGAGACCCAGTACTTC. The encoded protein is CASSQEGRPRATSGQQETQYF.

The chain carries TRBV6-5 and TRBJ2-7, with D maybe TRBD1 (6 bases). The CDR3 loop spans 13 amino acids. The germline V and J ends were trimmed by 0 bases and 5 bases, with 8 bases remaining between them. Germline lookup yields CDR1 MNHEY and CDR2 SVGAGI. CDR3 sequence reads: CASSYSYRDEQYF. The CDR3 DNA reads as TGTGCCAGCAGTTACTCGTACAGGGACGAGCAGTACTTC.

DNA of the CDR3: TGTGCCAGCAGCTTCTCTAGCGGGAGCACCAATGAGCAGTTCTTC. Its protein product is CASSFSSGSTNEQFF. The chain employs TRBV7-7 and TRBJ2-1; 10 positions agree with TRBD2. From germline, CDR1 is SSHAT and CDR2 FNYEAQ (reference sequence). The CDR3 runs 15 residues. V trimming: 3 bases; J trimming: 6 bases; junction bases outside the gene matches: 5. The full variable domain, rest sourced from reference TRBV7-7 and TRBJ2-1, is GAGVSQSPRYKVTKRGQDVTLRCDPISSHATLYWYQQALGQGPEFLTYFNYEAQPDKSGLPSDRFSAERPEGSISTLTIQRTEQRDSAMYRCASSFSSGSTNEQFFGPGTRLTVL.

The rearrangement uses TRBV28 and TRBJ2-3; no firm D call. V was clipped by 6 bases and J by 3 bases, with 7 bases between them. Per the germline V gene, CDR1 is MDHEN and CDR2 is SYDVKM. This CDR3 is 12 amino acids long. The CDR3 here is CASRVLTDTQYF. CDR3 DNA sequence: TGTGCCAGCAGAGTACTGACAGATACGCAGTATTTT.

This clone was counted only a few times. The gene calls are TRBV18 and TRBJ1-1; no clear D gene. CDR3 length: 13 residues. V lost 6 bases and J 5 bases, leaving 13 bases between the germline ends. The germline V gene has CDR1 KGHSH and CDR2 LQKENI. The CDR3 DNA sequence: TGTGCCAGCTCGCTAGAACTGGAGACTGAAGCTTTCTTT. Protein product: CASSLELETEAFF. Using reference TRBV18 and TRBJ1-1 for the parts outside the CDR3, the full variable domain is NAGVMQNPRHLVRRRGQEARLRCSPMKGHSHVYWYRQLPEEGLKFMVYLQKENIIDESGMPKERFSAEFPKEGPSILRIQQVVRGDSAAYFCASSLELETEAFFGQGTRLTVV.

The rearrangement uses TRBV7-6 and TRBJ2-5, with 8 bases that match TRBD2. V trimming: 5 bases; J trimming: 5 bases; junction bases outside the gene matches: 4. The germline gives CDR1 SGHVS, CDR2 FNYEAQ. This CDR3 contains 13 residues. The CDR3, as DNA: TGTGCCAGCAGCATGGCTAGCGGGGAGACCCAGTACTTC. This codes for CASSMASGETQYF.

This clone was counted once. The chain recombines TRBV4-2 with TRBJ1-1; 9 bases match TRBD1. Per the germline V gene, CDR1 is LGHNA and CDR2 is YNFKEQ. V trimming: 4 bases; J trimming: 6 bases; junction bases outside the gene matches: 9. The CDR3 sequence is 15 residues long. In DNA form, the CDR3 reads TGTGCCAGCAGCCTGTTCCAGGACAGGGGCTCTGAAGCTTTCTTT. This sequence encodes CASSLFQDRGSEAFF.

The rearrangement links TRBV5-1 to TRBJ1-3; TRBD1 is a possible D gene (5 bases). Germline V CDR1 and CDR2: SGHRS, YFSETQ. V was pared by 0 bases and J by 0 bases, with 10 bases between. The CDR3 is 16 amino acids. The CDR3 region has the DNA TGCGCCAGCAGCTTGGGCTGGACACGCTCTGGAAACACCATATATTTT. Translating gives CASSLGWTRSGNTIYF.

The rearrangement uses TRBV6-5 and TRBJ2-3; D gene uncertain. Trimming cost V 2 bases and J 0 bases, with 9 bases left between them. The CDR3 totals 15 residues. The germline V gene has CDR1 MNHEY and CDR2 SVGAGI. The CDR3 bases are TGTGCCAGCAGTTACAGGGTTTATAGCACAGATACGCAGTATTTT. Translated: CASSYRVYSTDTQYF.

J is TRBJ1-1 and V is TRBV6-1, with D unresolved. The germline V gene encodes CDR1 MNHNS and CDR2 SASEGT. The ends were cut back, 6 bases at V and 4 bases at J, with 3 bases in the middle. The CDR3 length is 10 residues. The CDR3 is CASRATEAFF. The CDR3 DNA follows: TGTGCCAGCAGGGCCACTGAAGCTTTCTTT.

The chain links TRBV4-1 to TRBJ1-6, with D possibly being TRBD1 (5 bases). Trimming removed 3 bases at V and 3 bases at J, with 12 bases between. The germline gives CDR1 MGHRA, CDR2 YSYEKL. The length of the CDR3 is 16 residues. The CDR3 coding sequence is TGCGCCAGCAGCCACCGACAGTCCCTCTATAATTCACCCCTCCACTTT. Encoded protein: CASSHRQSLYNSPLHF.

The sample holds a few counts of this clone. This rearrangement joins TRBV2 to TRBJ1-2; D remains unclear. The CDR3 contains 13 residues. The germline V gene has CDR1 SNHLY and CDR2 FYNNEI. Deletions cut 4 bases from V and 4 bases from J, with 10 bases between. Written as DNA, the CDR3 is TGTGCCAGCAGTGCAAGACCGATCTATGGCTACACCTTC. This translates into CASSARPIYGYTF.

This clone has more than one count but fewer than ten. For the CDR3, the DNA is TGCGCCAGCAGCTTGGGCCCTAGCGGGAGTACAGATACGCAGTATTTT. It encodes CASSLGPSGSTDTQYF. The chain is built from TRBV5-1 and TRBJ2-3, with 10 bases fitting TRBD2. This CDR3 contains 16 residues. CDR1 and CDR2 from the germline V gene are SGHRS and YFSETQ. The V gene end was trimmed by 0 bases and the J gene end by 3 bases; junction bases not matched to a gene: 4.

This clone was observed once. The chain has TRBV10-3 and TRBJ2-3, with 10 bases matching TRBD2. Germline V CDR1 and CDR2: ENHRY, SYGVKD. Trimming at V came to 11 bases and at J to 5 bases, leaving 13 bases not matched to a gene. The CDR3 extends over 15 amino acids. CDR3 sequence (DNA): TGTGCCCTACACTCCCTAGCGGGGGCGGTAGATACGCAGTATTTT. Translation: CALHSLAGAVDTQYF.

This clone was seen a few times. The chain employs TRBV7-6 and TRBJ2-2; 9 positions agree with TRBD2. The germline CDR1 and CDR2 sequences are SGHVS and FNYEAQ. The CDR3 runs to 17 residues. J lost 1 base, V lost 5 bases, and 8 bases had no gene match. CDR3: CASSLSGTSWNTGELFF. As DNA, the CDR3 is TGTGCCAGCAGCCTCTCCGGGACTAGCTGGAACACCGGGGAGCTGTTTTTT.

This clone has only one observation. V is TRBV4-2 and J is TRBJ1-1; D is undetermined. Looked up from germline, CDR1 is LGHNA and CDR2 is YNFKEQ. The CDR3 is made up of 20 amino acids. V lost 0 bases, J lost 6 bases, and 29 bases lay in between. The CDR3 bases are TGTGCCAGCAGCCAAGATTATCCCCGACCGGCCAAAGCACGTGAGGCTGAAGCTTTCTTT. Amino acids: CASSQDYPRPAKAREAEAFF.

The chain combines TRBV27 with TRBJ2-2, with 8 positions matching TRBD2. Trimming took 2 bases from V and 0 from J; bases not matched to a gene: 2. Germline CDR1 and CDR2: MNHEY and SMNVEV (reference sequence). This CDR3 has 16 amino acids. CDR3 loop: CASSLRTSPNTGELFF. In DNA form, the CDR3 reads TGTGCCAGCAGTTTACGGACTAGCCCGAACACCGGGGAGCTGTTTTTT.

This clone came up a few times. DNA for the CDR3: TGTGCCAGCAGCGTAGCCATGGGATCCCGAGATACGCAGTATTTT. Translating gives CASSVAMGSRDTQYF. The chain carries TRBV9 and TRBJ2-3; D is undetermined. Deletions cut 0 bases from V and 5 bases from J, with 13 bases between. Per germline, CDR1 SGDLS and CDR2 YYNGEE. This CDR3 region has 15 residues.

This clone was picked up a small number of times. The gene calls are TRBV4-1 and TRBJ1-2, with D perhaps TRBD1 (5 bases). Germline V gene lookup returns CDR1 MGHRA and CDR2 YSYEKL. The V end lost 1 base, the J end lost 8 bases, and 17 bases lay between the germline ends. CDR3 length: 15 amino acids. The CDR3: CASSQGGRTPWGYTF. In DNA, the CDR3 is TGCGCCAGCAGCCAAGGGGGCAGGACCCCTTGGGGCTACACCTTC.

The rearrangement joins TRBV18 to TRBJ1-5; no definite D call. Germline values: CDR1 KGHSH, CDR2 LQKENI. Trimming removed 1 base from V and 7 bases from J, with 14 bases in between. The CDR3 has 15 residues. The CDR3 here is CASSPQGSGGQPQHF. As DNA, the CDR3 is TGTGCCAGCTCACCACAAGGTAGTGGCGGGCAGCCCCAGCATTTT.

This clone is a singleton in its sample. This chain uses TRBV10-3 with TRBJ2-1, with 14 bases aligning to TRBD2. CDR3 length: 17 residues. Trimming took 6 bases from V and 9 from J; bases not matched to a gene: 13. CDR1 and CDR2 (germline): ENHRY, SYGVKD. The CDR3 bases are TGTGCCATCAGCACCGGGACTAGCGGGGGTGAATTTCTTGAGCAGTTCTTC. Its translation: CAISTGTSGGEFLEQFF.

The J gene is TRBJ1-2, the V gene TRBV5-1; possible D gene TRBD1, 6 bases. This CDR3 contains 12 residues. Germline V lookup: CDR1 SGHRS, CDR2 YFSETQ. With 1 base removed from V and 9 bases from J, the gap between germline ends came to 10 bases. The DNA for the CDR3 is TGCGCCAGCAGCTTGACACAGGGAAGCTACACCTTC. Its protein is CASSLTQGSYTF.

The chain recombines TRBV19 with TRBJ2-1; 11 bases are shared with TRBD1. The length of the CDR3 is 15 residues. V was clipped by 7 bases and J by 6 bases; unmatched bases: 8. CDR1 and CDR2 (germline): LNHDA, SQIVND (reference sequence). DNA of the CDR3: TGTGCCAGTACCGGCCGTGGGACAGGGGGCAATGAGCAGTTCTTC. This translates into CASTGRGTGGNEQFF.

The chain combines TRBV4-2 with TRBJ2-5; D is unresolved. CDR1 and CDR2 (germline): LGHNA, YNFKEQ. Trimming shortened V by 0 bases and J by 1 base, and 9 bases separated the two germline ends. This CDR3 has 15 residues. CDR3 nucleotides: TGTGCCAGCAGCCAAGAGTCAAACAGCCAAGAGACCCAGTACTTC. It translates to CASSQESNSQETQYF.

V and J are TRBV5-6 and TRBJ2-1; D is unresolved. The V gene's germline CDR1 is SGHDT and CDR2 YYEEEE. V lost 0 bases and J 8 bases, leaving 6 bases between the germline ends. The CDR3 is 12 residues long. CDR3 residues: CASSLGWDEQFF. The DNA for the CDR3 is TGTGCCAGCAGCTTGGGTTGGGATGAGCAGTTCTTC.

The rearrangement uses TRBV11-3 and TRBJ2-3; no reliable D call. Germline assignment: CDR1 SGHNT and CDR2 YENEEA. The CDR3 has 14 amino acids. The V end lost 5 bases, the J end lost 0 bases, and 9 bases lay between the germline ends. CDR3 sequence (DNA): TGTGCCAGCAGCGCACGACGGAGCACAGATACGCAGTATTTT. This codes for CASSARRSTDTQYF.

The J gene is TRBJ2-3, the V gene TRBV25-1; D is uncertain. V was cut by 0 bases and J by 5 bases, with 3 bases left in between. CDR1 is MGHDK and CDR2 is SYGVNS in the germline V gene. CDR3 size: 12 residues. The CDR3 region is CASSEYGDTQYF. The CDR3 DNA follows: TGTGCCAGCAGTGAATATGGAGATACGCAGTATTTT.

This chain connects TRBV10-1 to TRBJ1-4; possible D gene TRBD1, 5 bases. The CDR3 runs 16 residues. Per the germline V gene, CDR1 is WNHNN and CDR2 is SYGVQD (reference sequence). Trimming took off 3 bases at V and 8 bases at J, with 19 bases between the two ends. The CDR3 sequence: CASSDTLRALREKLFF. CDR3 coding DNA: TGCGCCAGCAGTGACACTCTCAGGGCTCTGAGGGAAAAACTGTTTTTT.